Listed below are T cell receptor beta chains from one sample, sequenced in a study of T cell responses to AZD1222 COVID-19 vaccine. The protocol was immunoSEQ multiplex PCR, while the TCRdb copy is restricted to in-frame clones and leaves out a portion. The sample consists of approximately 84,000 clones, 75% to 90% of them appearing once. Sequenced here: peripheral blood, sampled on day 0 of AZD1222 vaccination. Receptors were obtained from an adult in good health. The CDR3 runs from the conserved cysteine through the conserved F or W. Each record gives: V gene, J gene, CDR3 protein.

TRBV29-1	TRBJ2-2	CSATGNTGELFF
TRBV5-6	TRBJ2-7	CASSLARLAGAYEQYF
TRBV29-1	TRBJ1-4	CSAKGEKLFF
TRBV4-1	TRBJ2-2	CASSLSGSPTGELFF
TRBV28	TRBJ2-7	CASSQAFGGLPYEQYF
TRBV5-1	TRBJ1-2	CASSLYQGPTPSTNYGYTF
TRBV21-1	TRBJ2-7	CASSRRRLAFSYEQYF
TRBV27	TRBJ2-7	CATLDAGYEQYF
TRBV11-2	TRBJ1-4	CASSFMRGTNEKLFF
TRBV11-2	TRBJ2-7	CASSSGYEQYF
TRBV28	TRBJ2-7	CAIGAGNEQYF
TRBV6-4	TRBJ2-2	CASSDRDTGELFF
TRBV7-9	TRBJ2-1	CATGTSGDNEQFF
TRBV15	TRBJ1-1	CATSRDLGQGGTEAFF
TRBV30	TRBJ2-1	CAWSGIVAGGNNEQFF
TRBV15	TRBJ1-6	CATSRSGSDSPLHF
TRBV9	TRBJ2-4	CASSQRDSIAKNIQYF
TRBV18	TRBJ1-3	CASSPPTRSSTIYF
TRBV6-4	TRBJ2-2	CASSPTEEAGELFF
TRBV6-5	TRBJ1-1	CASSYAEEAFF
TRBV10-3	TRBJ2-1	CAITDPGSYNEQFF
TRBV4-3	TRBJ2-3	CASSQGGSGRAWGTDTQYF
TRBV7-2	TRBJ2-2	CASRGGGNTGELFF
TRBV5-1	TRBJ2-3	CASSLGTSGTSDTQYF
TRBV14	TRBJ2-1	CASSRDNYNEQFF
TRBV7-6	TRBJ2-6	CASSERVSGANVLTF
TRBV4-1	TRBJ1-1	CASSPMDRGRGPEAFF
TRBV2	TRBJ2-2	CASVSVGNTGELFF
TRBV30	TRBJ2-3	CAWRLAPDTQYF
TRBV5-1	TRBJ1-4	CASTKLPGGTNEKLFF